These 9 T cell receptor beta chains were sequenced from one sample in a study of blood T cells in healthy people across ages. PCR was performed a second time for roughly 6 to 12 cycles using a sample-barcoded 5' primer and a J-beta primer mix. Each CDR3 protein gets one entry after TCRdb re-called the 5' RACE reads with MiXCR. Of 800,000 to 900,000 distinct CDR3 sequences in the sample, less than 80% are singletons; the top ten hold about 27%. Sequences were obtained from blood. All receptors derive from a man aged 30 to 39 in good health.

This clonotype was counted between two and nine times. CDR3 loop: CASLQGNAKNIQYF. As DNA, the CDR3 is TGTGCCAGCCTACAGGGGAACGCCAAAAACATTCAGTACTTC. This chain connects TRBV28 to TRBJ2-4; the match to TRBD1 covers 7 bases. Trimming removed 8 bases from V and 1 base from J; junction bases left unmatched: 5. Germline CDR1 is MDHEN and CDR2 is SYDVKM. This CDR3 has 14 amino acids. The full variable domain, its missing parts supplied by reference TRBV28 and TRBJ2-4, is DVKVTQSSRYLVKRTGEKVFLECVQDMDHENMFWYRQDPGLGLRLIYFSYDVKMKEKGDIPEGYSVSREKKERFSLILESASTNQTSMYLCASLQGNAKNIQYFGAGTRLSVL.

V gene TRBV4-2 combines with J gene TRBJ2-7; either TRBD1 or TRBD2 may supply D (5 bases each). Germline V gives CDR1 LGHNA, CDR2 YNFKEQ. This CDR3 is built from 16 residues. With 0 bases removed from V and 5 bases from J, the gap between germline ends came to 17 bases. DNA for the CDR3: TGTGCCAGCAGCCAAGATATCGGAGGCAGGGTCGACGAGCAGTACTTC. Translating gives CASSQDIGGRVDEQYF.

CDR3 coding DNA: TGTGCCAGCAGCTTGCGGGGTATCAGTTCACCCCTCCACTTT. The encoded protein is CASSLRGISSPLHF. The chain joins TRBV7-3 to TRBJ1-6; unclear D gene. V was cut by 3 bases and J by 9 bases, with 12 bases left in between. This CDR3 is built from 14 residues. The germline V gene encodes CDR1 SGHTA and CDR2 FQGTGA.

The rearrangement joins TRBV6-1 to TRBJ2-1; 7 bases map to TRBD1. CDR1 and CDR2 from the germline V gene are MNHNS and SASEGT. The CDR3 consists of 15 residues. V was clipped by 6 bases and J by 4 bases; unmatched bases: 9. The CDR3 reads CASRATTGAYNEQFF. CDR3 nucleotides: TGTGCCAGCAGGGCAACTACAGGGGCTTACAATGAGCAGTTCTTC.

The CDR3 DNA follows: TGTGCCAGCAGTGAAATAAGGGGTAATTCACCCCTCCACTTT. Amino acid sequence: CASSEIRGNSPLHF. The chain has TRBV25-1 and TRBJ1-6; a weak D match, TRBD1 (5 bases). The CDR3 runs 14 residues. V was cut by 2 bases and J by 6 bases, with 8 bases left in between. CDR1 and CDR2 from the germline V gene are MGHDK and SYGVNS.

This rearrangement joins TRBV15 to TRBJ2-1; maybe TRBD1 (6 bases). CDR1 LNHNV and CDR2 YYDKDF come from the germline V gene (reference sequence). The germline V and J ends were trimmed by 1 base and 4 bases, with 8 bases remaining between them. The CDR3 consists of 14 residues. The CDR3 loop is CATSRGTEYNEQFF. The DNA of the CDR3 is TGTGCCACCAGCAGAGGGACAGAGTACAATGAGCAGTTCTTC.

This chain joins TRBV9 and TRBJ2-5; maybe TRBD2 (6 bases). Trimming pared 0 bases from V and 0 bases from J, leaving 12 bases between. The CDR3 is 16 residues long. Germline loops: CDR1 SGDLS, CDR2 YYNGEE. The CDR3 DNA reads TGTGCCAGCAGCGTAGGTAGCGGCGGCCACCAAGAGACCCAGTACTTC. Translating it yields CASSVGSGGHQETQYF.

This clonotype was picked up one time. The rearrangement joins TRBV9 to TRBJ1-6; no reliable D call. V lost 5 bases to trimming and J lost 2 bases, with 11 bases between them. This CDR3 has 15 residues. Germline CDR1 and CDR2: SGDLS and YYNGEE. CDR3 DNA sequence: TGTGCCAGCAGGAAGACCGATGCCTATAATTCACCCCTCCACTTT. It specifies CASRKTDAYNSPLHF. Combining the CDR3 with reference TRBV9 and TRBJ1-6 gives the whole variable domain DSGVTQTPKHLITATGQRVTLRCSPRSGDLSVYWYQQSLDQGLQFLIQYYNGEERAKGNILERFSAQQFPDLHSELNLSSLELGDSALYFCASRKTDAYNSPLHFGNGTRLTVT.

This clonotype was counted a few times. The chain is built from TRBV6-1 and TRBJ2-2, with 7 bases fitting TRBD2. The CDR3 runs 18 residues. Trimming cost V 7 bases and J 4 bases; bases outside gene matches: 18. The germline gives CDR1 MNHNS, CDR2 SASEGT. The CDR3 sequence: CASKSVRVTSWSTGELFF. The CDR3 DNA follows: TGTGCCAGCAAAAGCGTCAGAGTGACTAGCTGGAGCACCGGGGAGCTGTTTTTT.